A selection of T cell receptor beta chains follows, all from one sample in a study of patients with pleural tuberculosis. One entry per CDR3 protein results from TCRdb running MiXCR on the reads. This sample has 25,000 to 30,000 distinct CDR3 sequences, with about a sixth found just once. Sequenced material: peripheral blood. Every receptor here comes from a human donor with pleural tuberculosis. Both conserved end residues are part of each CDR3. D genes are given only for firm matches. Where a row states a size, it is once, few, many or the class of an expanded clone; other rows omit it.

j_call	d_call	v_call	clone_size	cdr3_nt	cdr3_aa
TRBJ2-3	-	TRBV7-9	many	TGTGCCAGCAGCCATCAGCTCTCAGATACGCAGTATTTT	CASSHQLSDTQYF
TRBJ2-1	-	TRBV4-1	many	TGCGCCAGCAGCCGACCTTTTTACAATGAGCAGTTCTTC	CASSRPFYNEQFF
TRBJ1-1	-	TRBV15	medium-sized	TGTGCCACCAGCAGAGTGCTGCAGACTGAAGCTTTCTTT	CATSRVLQTEAFF
TRBJ2-1	-	TRBV2	many	TGTGCCAGCAGTGTAACACTCTACAATGAGCAGTTCTTC	CASSVTLYNEQFF
TRBJ2-7	-	TRBV7-2	many	TGTGCCAGCAGCCAAGCAGGGTTCTCCTACGAGCAGTACTTC	CASSQAGFSYEQYF
TRBJ2-1	TRBD2	TRBV27	many	TGTGCCAGCAGTTTAAGGTCTAGCGGGAAATATTTGACCTACAATGAGCAGTTCTTC	CASSLRSSGKYLTYNEQFF
TRBJ2-2	TRBD2	TRBV11-2	many	TGTGCCAGCAGCCTGGGACTAGCGGAAACCGGGGAGCTGTTTTTT	CASSLGLAETGELFF
TRBJ2-3	-	TRBV10-3	many	TGTGCCACCGTGGACCTGGCGGGGCAGTATTTT	CATVDLAGQYF
TRBJ1-5	-	TRBV27	once	TGTGCCAGTAGTTTTGGCAGCGATCAGCCCCAGCATTTT	CASSFGSDQPQHF
TRBJ1-1	-	TRBV10-3	many	TGTGCCATCAGTGAGTCGGTAGATTTCAGTGAAGCTTTCTTT	CAISESVDFSEAFF
TRBJ1-6	-	TRBV19	many	TGTGCCAGTAAGGACAGAAAAATCTCCTATAATTCACCCCTCCACTTT	CASKDRKISYNSPLHF
TRBJ2-1	TRBD1	TRBV3-1	many	TGTGCCAGCAGCCCCACGGCAGGGGGTTCCTACAATGAGCAGTTCTTC	CASSPTAGGSYNEQFF
TRBJ1-3	-	TRBV28	many	TGTGCCAGCAGCTTCGAGTGGGGAGGAAACACCATATATTTT	CASSFEWGGNTIYF
TRBJ2-5	TRBD1	TRBV12-3/TRBV12-4	many	TGTGCCAGCAGCCCCTGGGACAGCGAAGAGACCCAGTACTTC	CASSPWDSEETQYF
TRBJ2-7	-	TRBV29-1	many	TGCAGCCTTTTACTGACTACCTACGAGCAGTACTTC	CSLLLTTYEQYF
TRBJ2-2	TRBD2	TRBV28	-	TGTGCCAGCAGACTAGCGGGAGTAAGAACCGGGGAGCTGTTTTTT	CASRLAGVRTGELFF
TRBJ1-1	TRBD1	TRBV2	-	TGTGCCAGCAGTGTTAGGACAGGGGACACTGAAGCTTTCTTT	CASSVRTGDTEAFF
TRBJ1-1	-	TRBV7-3	medium-sized	TGTGCCAGCAGCCCGGGACACCAGAACACTGAAGCTTTCTTT	CASSPGHQNTEAFF
TRBJ2-3	-	TRBV5-4	many	TGTGCCAGCAGCTCAAGGACAGATACGCAGTATTTT	CASSSRTDTQYF
TRBJ2-7	TRBD1	TRBV28	many	TGTGCCAGCTCAAGGGGGCCAACCTACGAGCAGTACTTC	CASSRGPTYEQYF
TRBJ1-2	-	TRBV5-4	many	TGTGCCAGCAGCTTAGAGGGACGGAACTATGGCTACACCTTC	CASSLEGRNYGYTF
TRBJ1-2	TRBD1	TRBV11-2	few	TGTGCCAGCAGCTTAGATAGAGGGGGCGAGAGGTATGGCTACACCTTC	CASSLDRGGERYGYTF
TRBJ2-1	-	TRBV6-2/TRBV6-3	-	TGTGCCAGCAGTTATGCGGGACAGTCTGCGCAGTTCTTC	CASSYAGQSAQFF
TRBJ2-3	TRBD2	TRBV28	-	TGTGCCAGCAGTTCCCCCTCGACTAGCGGGCGCACAGATACGCAGTATTTT	CASSSPSTSGRTDTQYF
TRBJ2-3	TRBD2	TRBV5-1	-	TGCGCCAGCAGCTTGTCCGGGACTAGCGGTCTTGGTAGCACAGATACGCAGTATTTT	CASSLSGTSGLGSTDTQYF
TRBJ2-3	-	TRBV28	many	TGTGCCAGCAGACTCCAAGCTAGCACAGATACGCAGTATTTT	CASRLQASTDTQYF
TRBJ2-6	-	TRBV7-9	few	TGTGCCAGCAGCTTAGCGTACGGCAGGGTTAGCTCTGGGGCCAACGTCCTGACTTTC	CASSLAYGRVSSGANVLTF
TRBJ1-6	-	TRBV25-1	medium-sized	TGTGCCAGCAGTGAATGGGCGCAGAATAATTCACCCCTCCACTTT	CASSEWAQNNSPLHF
TRBJ2-3	-	TRBV28	-	TGTGCCAGCAGTTTAGGGGGGTGGGGCACAGATACGCAGTATTTT	CASSLGGWGTDTQYF
TRBJ1-5	-	TRBV29-1	many	TGCAGCGTTGTGTGGGACAGCAATCAGCCCCAGCATTTT	CSVVWDSNQPQHF
TRBJ2-2	-	TRBV5-6	few	TGTGCCAGCAGCTTGGTTCGGAACACCGGGGAGCTGTTTTTT	CASSLVRNTGELFF
TRBJ2-7	-	TRBV28	many	TGTGCCAGCAGTACGGGACACGGTTCCTACGAGCAGTACTTC	CASSTGHGSYEQYF
TRBJ2-3	-	TRBV24-1	many	TGTGCCACCAGTGATGAGGCGAGGACGCGGCAATATTTT	CATSDEARTRQYF
TRBJ2-3	-	TRBV12-3/TRBV12-4	many	TGTGCCAGCAGCACGACTAGCACAGATACGCAGTATTTT	CASSTTSTDTQYF
TRBJ2-1	-	TRBV28	many	TGTGCCAGCAGCTCAATTGGGGCCCCTCCCAATGAGCAGTTCTTC	CASSSIGAPPNEQFF
TRBJ1-1	-	TRBV29-1	-	TGTAGCGTTGAAAAAGGGCTGAACACTAAAGCTTTCTTT	CSVEKGLNTKAFF
TRBJ1-3	TRBD1	TRBV2	many	TGTGCCAGCAGTGACTCCGGGACAGGGCCCTCTGGAAACACCATATATTTT	CASSDSGTGPSGNTIYF
TRBJ2-1	TRBD1	TRBV5-1	many	TGCGCCAGCAGCTTAATTCCAGGGGGCTACAATGAGCAGTTCTTC	CASSLIPGGYNEQFF
TRBJ1-5	-	TRBV5-1	many	TGCGCCAGCAGCTTGGATGGACCCAGCAATCAGCCCCAGCATTTT	CASSLDGPSNQPQHF
TRBJ1-5	TRBD1	TRBV7-6	many	TGTGCCAGCAGCCTAGGGACAGGGAATCAGCCCCAGCATTTT	CASSLGTGNQPQHF
TRBJ2-5	-	TRBV29-1	many	TGCAGCGCCGTCTTGAGGGAGACCCAGTACTTC	CSAVLRETQYF
TRBJ1-6	TRBD1	TRBV5-1	many	TGCGCCAGCAGCTCGGACAGGGCCAATAATTCACCCCTCCACTTT	CASSSDRANNSPLHF
TRBJ2-5	TRBD1	TRBV29-1	many	TGCAGCGTTCAGGGGGAAAACCAAGAGACCCAGTACTTC	CSVQGENQETQYF
TRBJ1-5	-	TRBV19	many	TGTGCCAGTAGTGCCGGGACACCTAATCAGCCCCAGCATTTT	CASSAGTPNQPQHF
TRBJ2-1	-	TRBV3-1	many	TGTGCCAGCAGCCAAGATTTGGCTACCTTATATCAGTTCTTC	CASSQDLATLYQFF
TRBJ1-5	-	TRBV27	many	TGTGCCAGCAGTACGCATCAGCCCCAGCATTTT	CASSTHQPQHF
TRBJ2-7	-	TRBV10-3	many	TGTGCCATCAGTGACCAAAGGGACTTCGGAGGCTACGAGCAGTACTTC	CAISDQRDFGGYEQYF
TRBJ2-4	-	TRBV12-3/TRBV12-4	many	TGTGCCAGCAGTTTGGAGGGTCTTCAGTACTTC	CASSLEGLQYF
TRBJ1-5	-	TRBV4-2	many	TGTGCCAGCAGCCAAGGAGATAGTTATCAGCCCCAGCATTTT	CASSQGDSYQPQHF
TRBJ2-1	TRBD2	TRBV3-1	many	TGTGCCAGCGACCGGAGCGGGGTAAATGAGCAGTTCTTC	CASDRSGVNEQFF
TRBJ1-4	-	TRBV3-1	many	TGTGCCAGCAGCCAAGAGGCGGGGTATAATGAAAAACTGTTTTTT	CASSQEAGYNEKLFF
TRBJ1-1	-	TRBV28	many	TGTGCCAGCAGTTTAATAGGACAGAGGAACACTGAAGCTTTCTTT	CASSLIGQRNTEAFF
TRBJ1-1	TRBD1	TRBV30	many	TGTGCCTGGGCCGGACAGGCCACTGAAGCTTTCTTT	CAWAGQATEAFF
TRBJ2-7	TRBD1	TRBV6-1	many	TGTGCCAGCACCCCGGGACAGGGGGTCTACGAGCAGTACTTC	CASTPGQGVYEQYF
TRBJ2-7	TRBD1	TRBV27	-	TGTGCCAGCAGTTCGTGGACAGGGAGGTACGAGCAGTACTTC	CASSSWTGRYEQYF
TRBJ2-1	TRBD1	TRBV9	many	TGTGCCAGCAGCCCAGGACAGGGCTCCTACAATGAGCAGTTCTTC	CASSPGQGSYNEQFF
TRBJ2-5	-	TRBV7-9	many	TGTGCCAGCAGCTTGTCCGGTCAAGAGACCCAGTACTTC	CASSLSGQETQYF
TRBJ2-7	-	TRBV5-5	-	TGTGCCAGCAGCTTGGGGCAGGGGAGCCGCTACGAGCAGTACTTC	CASSLGQGSRYEQYF
TRBJ2-1	-	TRBV6-2/TRBV6-3	many	TGTGCCAGCAGTTACGATGGCTTCAATGAGCAGTTCTTC	CASSYDGFNEQFF